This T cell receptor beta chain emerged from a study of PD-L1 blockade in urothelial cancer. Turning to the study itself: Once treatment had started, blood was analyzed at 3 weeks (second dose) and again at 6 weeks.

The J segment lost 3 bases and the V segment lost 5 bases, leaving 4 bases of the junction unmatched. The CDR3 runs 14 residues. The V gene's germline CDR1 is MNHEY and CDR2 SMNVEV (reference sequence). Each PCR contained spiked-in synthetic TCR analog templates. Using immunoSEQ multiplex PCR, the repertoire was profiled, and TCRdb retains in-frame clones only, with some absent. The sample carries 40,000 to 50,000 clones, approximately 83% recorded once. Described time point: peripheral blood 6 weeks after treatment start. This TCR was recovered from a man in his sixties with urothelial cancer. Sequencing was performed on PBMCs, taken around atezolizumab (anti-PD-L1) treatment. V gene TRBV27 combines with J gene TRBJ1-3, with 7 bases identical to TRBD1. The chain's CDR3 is CASSTRGVGNTIYF. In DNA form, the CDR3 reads TGTGCCAGCAGTACCAGGGGGGTTGGAAACACCATATATTTT.